This TCR beta chain was retrieved from a study of regulatory T cells in long-lasting Graves disease. Study conclusions and caveats: The analysis examined peripheral blood only and excluded thyroid tissue. In persistent patients, shared public clonotypes (approximately 3,000) outnumbered those in new patients (about 890). Persistent disease showed a preference for TRBV28, TRBJ1-2 and TRBJ2-5.

With iRepertoire HTBI primers and Arm-PCR of CDR3 regions, TCR beta libraries were built. In TCRdb, the multiplex PCR reads were re-called with MiXCR into one record per CDR3 protein. The sample holds hundreds of thousands of distinct CDR3 sequences, around 20% seen once. In its sample, this clonotype was seen a few times. What it binds is unknown. Time point meaning: persistent/refractory GD, antithyroid drugs over 5 years with positive TRAb. PBMC-extracted RNA yielded the TCR library. V was shortened by 0 bases and J by 3 bases, with 14 bases between the two germline ends. Per the germline V gene, CDR1 is DFQATT and CDR2 is SNEGSKA (reference sequence). The CDR3 sequence is 16 residues long.

This sample comprised peripheral blood mononuclear cells (PBMCs), obtained when the disease was refractory, from a patient treated with antithyroid drugs. The source of this sequence is a female donor with Graves disease. J is TRBJ2-2 and V is TRBV20-1; TRBD2 is a possible D gene (6 bases). In nucleotides, the CDR3 is TGCAGTGCTAGAGATCGTGGCCGCGGGGACACCGGGGAGCTGTTTTTT. Translation gives CSARDRGRGDTGELFF.